The 11 T cell receptor beta chains below come from one sample, sequenced in a study of post-analysis software for immune sequencing data. Every TCR beta cDNA library bore unique molecular identifiers. From the PCR reads, TCRdb called clonotypes with MiXCR, one entry per CDR3 protein. The table lists under 200,000 distinct CDR3 sequences, about 36% of them singletons, with under 30% in the top ten. The sequencing here drew on blood, taken after autologous hematopoietic stem cell transplantation. The receptor source for this set is a girl aged 5-17 years with multiple sclerosis.

This clonotype appeared a few times. The chain joins TRBV20-1 to TRBJ2-3; 9 bases align to TRBD1. Germline values: CDR1 DFQATT, CDR2 SNEGSKA (reference sequence). The ends lost 5 bases at V and 5 bases at J; junction bases unmatched: 8. The length of the CDR3 is 14 residues. In nucleotides, the CDR3 is TGCAGTGCTTACCCGGGACAGGGCGGAGATACGCAGTATTTT. It codes for CSAYPGQGGDTQYF.

The table lists this clonotype with a few counts. V usage is TRBV7-9 and J usage is TRBJ1-4, with D possibly matching TRBD1 (5 bases). The germline CDR1 and CDR2 sequences are SEHNR and FQNEAQ (reference sequence). V was pared by 5 bases and J by 5 bases, with 15 bases between. There are 15 residues in the CDR3. The CDR3 loop reads CASSTTGAYNEKLFF. The CDR3 coding sequence is TGTGCCAGCAGCACAACCGGGGCATACAATGAAAAACTGTTTTTT.

This clonotype was seen a handful of times. The chain joins TRBV6-6 to TRBJ1-2, with 7 bases that match TRBD1. Looked up from germline, CDR1 is MNHNY and CDR2 is SVGAGI (reference sequence). The CDR3 length is 15 residues. V lost 5 bases to trimming and J lost 4 bases; unmatched junction nucleotides: 10. In nucleotides, the CDR3 is TGTGCCAGCAGTCGTACAGGGGCCCTTGGCTATGGCTACACCTTC. This gives the protein CASSRTGALGYGYTF.

This clonotype was seen a handful of times. The chain joins TRBV20-1 to TRBJ1-5; TRBD1 is a possible D gene (6 bases). From germline, CDR1 is DFQATT and CDR2 SNEGSKA (reference sequence). V was trimmed by 1 base and J by 2 bases, leaving 12 bases between them. There are 15 residues in the CDR3. The CDR3 bases are TGCAGTGCTAGAGTTTCGGGACAACGCAATCAGCCCCAGCATTTT. Translated: CSARVSGQRNQPQHF.

This clonotype was detected a few times. The chain joins TRBV12-3 or TRBV12-4 to TRBJ2-1, with 11 positions matching TRBD2. This CDR3 has 15 residues. J lost 7 bases, V lost 5 bases, and 7 bases had no gene match. DNA for the CDR3: TGTGCCAGCAGTCCCATAGCGGGGGGGGGAAATGAGCAGTTCTTC. This gives the protein CASSPIAGGGNEQFF.

This clonotype was counted between two and nine times. This sequence joins TRBV6-2 or TRBV6-3 and TRBJ2-1; D is undetermined. Germline V gene data show CDR1 as MNHEY and CDR2 as SVGEGT. V was shortened by 6 bases and J by 5 bases, with 14 bases between the two germline ends. This CDR3 is 14 amino acids long. The CDR3 DNA reads as TGTGCCAGCAGCCACATTGGGTCCAACAATGAGCAGTTCTTC. Translating gives CASSHIGSNNEQFF.

The rearrangement joins TRBV12-3 or TRBV12-4 to TRBJ2-5; D gene uncertain. The J call may be in error: the DNA end matches TRBJ2-7 better. This CDR3 spans 11 amino acids. CDR3 amino acids: CASSLNGEQYF. The DNA for the CDR3 is TGTGCCAGCAGCCTGAACGGCGAGCAGTACTTC.

This rearrangement joins TRBV12-3 or TRBV12-4 to TRBJ2-7; weak D call: TRBD2 (5 bases). The CDR3 covers 13 residues. V dropped 6 bases and J dropped 2 bases, with 11 bases sitting between them. This CDR3 is CASRQLGTYEQYF. CDR3 in DNA: TGTGCCAGCAGACAACTAGGGACCTACGAGCAGTACTTC.

V gene TRBV5-1 combines with J gene TRBJ1-2; D gene uncertain. The CDR3 contains 12 residues. V lost 3 bases and J lost 3, with 6 bases in between. Germline CDR1 SGHRS, CDR2 YFSETQ. CDR3 residues: CASSSGDYGYTF. DNA for the CDR3: TGCGCCAGCAGCTCAGGCGACTATGGCTACACCTTC.

In the case of this clonotype: With a much larger clone just one base away, this may be a read error. J is TRBJ2-4 and V is TRBV7-2; D remains unclear. Looked up from germline, CDR1 is SGHTA and CDR2 is FQGNSA. The length of the CDR3 is 15 residues. The CDR3 loop is CACSLVWAAKNIQYF. Here the CDR3 DNA reads TGTGCCTGCAGCCTGGTATGGGCCGCCAAAAACATTCAGTACTTC.

The chain uses TRBV6-2 or TRBV6-3 and TRBJ2-7, with 8 bases aligning to TRBD2. The CDR3 runs 15 residues. The J segment lost 2 bases and the V segment lost 1 base, leaving 4 bases of the junction unmatched. In germline, CDR1 is MNHEY, CDR2 SVGEGT. CDR3 loop: CASSYWREVAYEQYF. The CDR3 region has the DNA TGTGCCAGCAGTTACTGGCGGGAGGTGGCCTACGAGCAGTACTTC.